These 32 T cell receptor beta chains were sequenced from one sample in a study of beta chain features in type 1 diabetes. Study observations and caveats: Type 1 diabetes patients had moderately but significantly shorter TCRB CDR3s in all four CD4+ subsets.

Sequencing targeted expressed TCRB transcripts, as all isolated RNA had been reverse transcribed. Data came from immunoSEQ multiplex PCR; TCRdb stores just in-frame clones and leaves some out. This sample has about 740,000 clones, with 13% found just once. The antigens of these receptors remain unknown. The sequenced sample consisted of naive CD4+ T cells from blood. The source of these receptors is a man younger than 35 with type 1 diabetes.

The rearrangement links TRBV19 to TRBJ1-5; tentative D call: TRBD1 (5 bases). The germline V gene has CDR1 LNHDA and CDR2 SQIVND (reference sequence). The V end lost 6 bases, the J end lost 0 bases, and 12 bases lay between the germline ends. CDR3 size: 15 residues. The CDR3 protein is CASSWDGDSNQPQHF. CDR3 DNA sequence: TGTGCCAGTAGCTGGGACGGGGATAGCAATCAGCCCCAGCATTTT.

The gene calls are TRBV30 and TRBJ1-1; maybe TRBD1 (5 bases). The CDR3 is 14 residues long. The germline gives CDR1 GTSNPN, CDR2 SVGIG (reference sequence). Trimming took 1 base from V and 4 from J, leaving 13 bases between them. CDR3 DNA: TGTGCCTGGAGTGCCTTGGGAGGGGCCACTGAAGCTTTCTTT. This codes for CAWSALGGATEAFF.

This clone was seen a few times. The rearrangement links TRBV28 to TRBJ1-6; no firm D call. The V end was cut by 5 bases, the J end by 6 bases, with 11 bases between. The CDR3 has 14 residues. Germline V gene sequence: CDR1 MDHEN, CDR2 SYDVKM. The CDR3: CASSPLQSNSPLHF. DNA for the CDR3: TGTGCCAGCAGTCCCCTACAGAGTAATTCACCCCTCCACTTT. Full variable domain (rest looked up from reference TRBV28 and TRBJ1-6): DVKVTQSSRYLVKRTGEKVFLECVQDMDHENMFWYRQDPGLGLRLIYFSYDVKMKEKGDIPEGYSVSREKKERFSLILESASTNQTSMYLCASSPLQSNSPLHFGNGTRLTVT.

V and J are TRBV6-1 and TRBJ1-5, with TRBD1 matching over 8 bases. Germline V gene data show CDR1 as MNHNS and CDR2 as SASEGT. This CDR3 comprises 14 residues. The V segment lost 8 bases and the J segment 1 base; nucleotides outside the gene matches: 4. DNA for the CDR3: TGTGCCAGCCTAAGACAGGGGAGCAATCAGCCCCAGCATTTT. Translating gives CASLRQGSNQPQHF.

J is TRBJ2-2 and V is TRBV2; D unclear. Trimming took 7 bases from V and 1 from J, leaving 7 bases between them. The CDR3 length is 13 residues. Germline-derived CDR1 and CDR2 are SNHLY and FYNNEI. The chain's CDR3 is CASTSENTGELFF. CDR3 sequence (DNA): TGTGCCAGCACTTCAGAGAACACCGGGGAGCTGTTTTTT.

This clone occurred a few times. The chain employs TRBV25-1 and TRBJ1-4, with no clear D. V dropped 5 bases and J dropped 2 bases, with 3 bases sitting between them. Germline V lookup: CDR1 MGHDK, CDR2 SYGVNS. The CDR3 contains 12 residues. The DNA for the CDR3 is TGTGCCAGCAGTAGGACTAATGAAAAACTGTTTTTT. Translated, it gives CASSRTNEKLFF.

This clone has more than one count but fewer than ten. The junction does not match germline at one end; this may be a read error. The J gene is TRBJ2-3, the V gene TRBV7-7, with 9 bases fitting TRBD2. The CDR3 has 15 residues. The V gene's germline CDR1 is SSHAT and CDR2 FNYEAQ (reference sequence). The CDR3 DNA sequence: TGTGCTAGCAGCCTCCTAGCGGGGCCCACAGATACGCAGTATTTT. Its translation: CASSLLAGPTDTQYF. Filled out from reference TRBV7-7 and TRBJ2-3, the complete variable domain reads GAGVSQSPRYKVTKRGQDVTLRCDPISSHATLYWYQQALGQGPEFLTYFNYEAQPDKSGLPSDRFSAERPEGSISTLTIQRTEQRDSAMYRCASSLLAGPTDTQYFGPGTRLTVL.

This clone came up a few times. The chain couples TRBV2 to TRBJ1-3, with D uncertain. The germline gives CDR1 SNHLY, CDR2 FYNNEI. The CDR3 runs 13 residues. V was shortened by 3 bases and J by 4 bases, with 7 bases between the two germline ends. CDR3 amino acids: CASSDRWGNTIYF. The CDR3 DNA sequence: TGTGCCAGCAGTGACAGGTGGGGAAACACCATATATTTT.

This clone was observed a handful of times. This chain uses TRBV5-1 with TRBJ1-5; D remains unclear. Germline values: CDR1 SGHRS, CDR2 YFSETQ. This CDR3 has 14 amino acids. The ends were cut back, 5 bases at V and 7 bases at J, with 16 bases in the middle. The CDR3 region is CASSITVGIQPQHF. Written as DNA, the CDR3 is TGCGCCAGCAGTATTACGGTCGGGATCCAGCCCCAGCATTTT.

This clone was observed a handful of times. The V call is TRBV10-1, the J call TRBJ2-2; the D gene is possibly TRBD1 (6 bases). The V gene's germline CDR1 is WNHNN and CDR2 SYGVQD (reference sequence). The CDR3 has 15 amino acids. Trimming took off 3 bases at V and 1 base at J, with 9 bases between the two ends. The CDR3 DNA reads TGCGCCAGCAGTGAACTGGGACAGAACACCGGGGAGCTGTTTTTT. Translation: CASSELGQNTGELFF.

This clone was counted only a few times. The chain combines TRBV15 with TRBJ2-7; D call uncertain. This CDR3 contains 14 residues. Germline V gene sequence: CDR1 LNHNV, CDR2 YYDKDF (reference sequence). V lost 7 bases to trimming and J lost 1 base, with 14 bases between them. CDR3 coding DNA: TGTGCCACCAAGGACCCCGGGCCTTCCTACGAGCAGTACTTC. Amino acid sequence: CATKDPGPSYEQYF.

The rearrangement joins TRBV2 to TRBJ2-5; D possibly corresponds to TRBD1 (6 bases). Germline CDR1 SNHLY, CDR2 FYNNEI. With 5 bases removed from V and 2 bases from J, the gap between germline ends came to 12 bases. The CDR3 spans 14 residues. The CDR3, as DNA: TGTGCCAGCAGTACACAGGGAGAGCAAGAGACCCAGTACTTC. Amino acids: CASSTQGEQETQYF. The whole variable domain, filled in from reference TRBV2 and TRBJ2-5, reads EPEVTQTPSHQVTQMGQEVILRCVPISNHLYFYWYRQILGQKVEFLVSFYNNEISEKSEIFDDQFSVERPDGSNFTLKIRSTKLEDSAMYFCASSTQGEQETQYFGPGTRLLVL.

CDR3: CASSQSYDSTDTQYF. DNA for the CDR3: TGTGCCAGCAGCCAATCTTATGACTCCACAGATACGCAGTATTTT. The genes are TRBV4-2 and TRBJ2-3; D ambiguous. The CDR3 is 15 residues long. In germline, CDR1 is LGHNA, CDR2 YNFKEQ. The ends were cut back, 2 bases at V and 2 bases at J, with 11 bases in the middle.

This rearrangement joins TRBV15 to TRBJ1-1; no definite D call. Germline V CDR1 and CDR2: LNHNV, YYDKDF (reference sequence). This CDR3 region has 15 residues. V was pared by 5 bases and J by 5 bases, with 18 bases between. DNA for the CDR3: TGTGCCACCAGCCGCTCAACGGAGACTTGGACTGAAGCTTTCTTT. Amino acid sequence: CATSRSTETWTEAFF.

This chain's CDR3 is CASSLARLGSNSPLHF. CDR3 coding DNA: TGTGCCAGCAGCTTAGCGCGCCTGGGGTCGAATTCACCCCTCCACTTT. The rearrangement joins TRBV7-9 to TRBJ1-6, with no clear D. Germline CDR1 SEHNR, CDR2 FQNEAQ (reference sequence). This CDR3 has 16 residues. V was trimmed by 0 bases and J by 7 bases, leaving 13 bases between them.

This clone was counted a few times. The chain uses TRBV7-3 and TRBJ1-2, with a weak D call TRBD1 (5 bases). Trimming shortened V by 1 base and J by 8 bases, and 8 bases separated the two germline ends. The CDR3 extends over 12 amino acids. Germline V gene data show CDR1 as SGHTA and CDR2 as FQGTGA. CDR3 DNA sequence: TGTGCCAGCAGCTTAATGGGGCAGGGCTACACCTTC. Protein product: CASSLMGQGYTF.

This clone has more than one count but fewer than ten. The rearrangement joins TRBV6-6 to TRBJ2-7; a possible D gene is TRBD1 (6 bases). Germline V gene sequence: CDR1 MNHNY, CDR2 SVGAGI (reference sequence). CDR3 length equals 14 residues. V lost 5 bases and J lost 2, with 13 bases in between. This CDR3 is CASSVRDTTYEQYF. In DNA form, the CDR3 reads TGTGCCAGCAGTGTCCGGGACACTACCTACGAGCAGTACTTC.

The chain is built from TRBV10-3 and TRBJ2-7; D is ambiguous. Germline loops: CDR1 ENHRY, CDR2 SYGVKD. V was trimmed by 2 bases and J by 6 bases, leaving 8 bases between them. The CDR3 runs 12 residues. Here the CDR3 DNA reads TGTGCCATCAGTGAGAGGCCCAGCGAGCAGTACTTC. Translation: CAISERPSEQYF.

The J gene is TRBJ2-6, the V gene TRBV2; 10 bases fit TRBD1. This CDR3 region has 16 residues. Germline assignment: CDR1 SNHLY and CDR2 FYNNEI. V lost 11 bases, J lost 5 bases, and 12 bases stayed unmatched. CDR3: CAGRETGGVWANVLTF. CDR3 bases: TGTGCCGGACGGGAGACAGGGGGCGTCTGGGCCAACGTCCTGACTTTC.

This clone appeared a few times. CDR3 protein: CASSVQGRENSPLHF. DNA of the CDR3: TGTGCCAGCAGCGTACAGGGGAGGGAGAATTCACCCCTCCACTTT. J is TRBJ1-6 and V is TRBV9; tentative D call: TRBD1 (6 bases). Germline V lookup: CDR1 SGDLS, CDR2 YYNGEE. Trimming stripped 1 base from V and 7 bases from J, with 12 bases between. This CDR3 is 15 amino acids long.

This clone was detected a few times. In nucleotides, the CDR3 is TGCAGTGCGGAGACAGGGAGGGCTTTCTTT. Encoded protein: CSAETGRAFF. This chain uses TRBV20-1 with TRBJ1-1; 7 bases line up with TRBD1. The CDR3 runs 10 residues. Trimming took 6 bases from V and 11 from J; bases not matched to a gene: 6. The germline CDR1 and CDR2 sequences are DFQATT and SNEGSKA (reference sequence).

In nucleotides, the CDR3 is TGTGCCAGCTCACCAGGCGATACAGAGATTAATGAAAAACTGTTTTTT. Its translation: CASSPGDTEINEKLFF. V and J are TRBV18 and TRBJ1-4; D is uncertain. Germline loops: CDR1 KGHSH, CDR2 LQKENI. V was shortened by 2 bases and J by 4 bases, with 14 bases between the two germline ends. This CDR3 is 16 amino acids long. Supplemented by reference TRBV18 and TRBJ1-4, the full variable domain reads NAGVMQNPRHLVRRRGQEARLRCSPMKGHSHVYWYRQLPEEGLKFMVYLQKENIIDESGMPKERFSAEFPKEGPSILRIQQVVRGDSAAYFCASSPGDTEINEKLFFGSGTQLSVL.

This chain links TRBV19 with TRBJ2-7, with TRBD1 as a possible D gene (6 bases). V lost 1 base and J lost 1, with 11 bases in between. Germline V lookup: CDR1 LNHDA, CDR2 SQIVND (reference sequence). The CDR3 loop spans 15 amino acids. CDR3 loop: CASSIGDTGSYEQYF. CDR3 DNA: TGTGCCAGTAGTATAGGGGACACCGGGTCCTACGAGCAGTACTTC.

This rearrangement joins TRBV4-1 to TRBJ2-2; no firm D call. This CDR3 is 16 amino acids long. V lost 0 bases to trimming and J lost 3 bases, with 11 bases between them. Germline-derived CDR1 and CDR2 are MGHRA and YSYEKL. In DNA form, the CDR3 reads TGCGCCAGCAGCCAAGAAGGTGGTAGGGACACCGGGGAGCTGTTTTTT. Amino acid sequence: CASSQEGGRDTGELFF.

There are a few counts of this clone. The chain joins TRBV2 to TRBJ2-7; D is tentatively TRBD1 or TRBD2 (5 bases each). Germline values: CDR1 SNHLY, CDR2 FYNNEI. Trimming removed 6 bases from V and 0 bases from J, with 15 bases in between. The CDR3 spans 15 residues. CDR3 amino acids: CASRLRDGDSYEQYF. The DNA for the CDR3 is TGTGCCAGCAGACTAAGGGACGGGGACTCCTACGAGCAGTACTTC.

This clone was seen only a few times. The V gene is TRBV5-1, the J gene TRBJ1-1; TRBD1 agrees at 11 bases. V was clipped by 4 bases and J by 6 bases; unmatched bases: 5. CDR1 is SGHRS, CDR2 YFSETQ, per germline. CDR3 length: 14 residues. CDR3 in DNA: TGCGCCAGCAGCGGACAGGGGGCGACCCCTGAAGCTTTCTTT. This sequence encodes CASSGQGATPEAFF.

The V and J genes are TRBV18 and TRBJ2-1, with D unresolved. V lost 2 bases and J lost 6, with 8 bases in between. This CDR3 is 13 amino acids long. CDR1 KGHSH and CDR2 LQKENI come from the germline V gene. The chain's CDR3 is CASSPMLSNEQFF. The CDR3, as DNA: TGTGCCAGCTCACCAATGCTAAGCAATGAGCAGTTCTTC.

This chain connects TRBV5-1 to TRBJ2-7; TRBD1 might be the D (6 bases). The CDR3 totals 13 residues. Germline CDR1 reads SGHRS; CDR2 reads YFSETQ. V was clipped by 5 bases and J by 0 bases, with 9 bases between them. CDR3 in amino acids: CASRDSSSYEQYF. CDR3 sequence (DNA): TGCGCCAGCAGGGACAGTTCCTCCTACGAGCAGTACTTC.

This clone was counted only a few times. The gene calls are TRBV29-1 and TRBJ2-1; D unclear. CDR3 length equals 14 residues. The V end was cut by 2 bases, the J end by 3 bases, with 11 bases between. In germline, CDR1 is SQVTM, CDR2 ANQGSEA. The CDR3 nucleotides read TGCAGCGTTGAATCCCCCCTCAGCTACAATGAGCAGTTCTTC. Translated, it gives CSVESPLSYNEQFF.

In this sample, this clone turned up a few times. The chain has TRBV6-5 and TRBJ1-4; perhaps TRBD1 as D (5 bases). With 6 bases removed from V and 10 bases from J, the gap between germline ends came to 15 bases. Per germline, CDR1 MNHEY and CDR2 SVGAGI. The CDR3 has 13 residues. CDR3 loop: CASRPPGTGKLFF. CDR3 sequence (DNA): TGTGCCAGCAGGCCCCCGGGGACGGGAAAACTGTTTTTT.

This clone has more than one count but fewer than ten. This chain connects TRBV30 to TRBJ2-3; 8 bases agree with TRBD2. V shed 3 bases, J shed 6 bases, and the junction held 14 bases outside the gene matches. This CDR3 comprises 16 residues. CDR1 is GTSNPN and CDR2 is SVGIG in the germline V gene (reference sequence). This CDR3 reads CAWRDQLGGGPDTQYF. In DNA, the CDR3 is TGTGCCTGGAGGGACCAACTCGGGGGGGGCCCGGATACGCAGTATTTT.

The DNA of the CDR3 is TGTGCCAGTAGTATCGGGGAGGGATACACAGATACGCAGTATTTT. This encodes CASSIGEGYTDTQYF. V gene TRBV19 combines with J gene TRBJ2-3; the match to TRBD2 covers 7 bases. CDR3 length: 15 residues. Germline CDR1 reads LNHDA; CDR2 reads SQIVND (reference sequence). Germline trimming cut 3 bases from V and 2 bases from J; bases unmatched to any gene: 5. The whole variable domain, remainder taken from reference TRBV19 and TRBJ2-3, is DGGITQSPKYLFRKEGQNVTLSCEQNLNHDAMYWYRQDPGQGLRLIYYSQIVNDFQKGDIAEGYSVSREKKESFPLTVTSAQKNPTAFYLCASSIGEGYTDTQYFGPGTRLTVL.